This entry describes one T cell receptor (beta chain). The data belong to a study of OX40 agonist ivuxolimab in advanced cancers. TCRdb keeps only in-frame clones here, not all; method: immunoSEQ multiplex PCR. The table lists tens of thousands of clones, around nine tenths of them singletons. Trimming cost V 1 base and J 3 bases, with 6 bases left between them. CDR3 length: 13 residues. CDR1 is MNHNS and CDR2 is SASEGT in the germline V gene. At baseline, cycle 4 day 1, and cycle 7 day 1, blood was sampled. This TCR derives from an adult with an advanced solid tumor such as melanoma, head and neck, liver or kidney cancer. V gene TRBV6-1 combines with J gene TRBJ1-1; D remains unclear. Sequencing was performed on CD4+ or CD8+ T cells sorted from blood, taken in a trial of the OX40 agonist ivuxolimab. DNA of the CDR3: TGTGCCAGCAGTGAAGTTTCCGACACTGAAGCTTTCTTT. This gives the protein CASSEVSDTEAFF.